A single sample is the source of the 5 T cell receptor beta chains below, sequenced in a study of blood T cell repertoires in COVID-19. The table came from immunoSEQ multiplex PCR; TCRdb's copy has only in-frame clones and leaves some out. Counted here are about 370,000 clones, 70% to 90% occurring once; the ten biggest clones make up more than 9%. The material sequenced was peripheral blood. These receptors came from a woman aged 25 to 45 with COVID-19, enrolled during active disease.

This clone has a handful of counts. The chain recombines TRBV10-2 with TRBJ2-7, with TRBD1 matching over 7 bases. The V gene end was trimmed by 6 bases and the J gene end by 0 bases; junction bases not matched to a gene: 2. This CDR3 is built from 13 residues. The germline CDR1 and CDR2 sequences are WSHSY and SAAADI. This CDR3 reads CASRGTASYEQYF. The CDR3 DNA reads TGCGCCAGCAGGGGGACAGCCTCCTACGAGCAGTACTTC.

The CDR3 is CASSQRDTQYF. The CDR3 bases are TGCGCCAGCAGCCAGAGGGATACGCAGTATTTT. The rearrangement joins TRBV4-1 to TRBJ2-3; D uncertain. V lost 3 bases to trimming and J lost 6 bases, with 4 bases between them. Germline V gene sequence: CDR1 MGHRA, CDR2 YSYEKL. The CDR3 has 11 residues.

The count of this clone is one. This chain connects TRBV9 to TRBJ1-1; weak D call: TRBD1 (6 bases). Trimming took 2 bases from V and 0 from J, leaving 11 bases between them. Germline V lookup: CDR1 SGDLS, CDR2 YYNGEE. The length of the CDR3 is 15 residues. The CDR3 reads CASSVLQGVNTEAFF. The CDR3 DNA reads as TGTGCCAGCAGCGTTTTACAGGGTGTGAACACTGAAGCTTTCTTT.

V usage is TRBV5-5 and J usage is TRBJ2-1; 7 bases align to TRBD2. Germline-derived CDR1 and CDR2 are SGHKS and YYEKEE (reference sequence). The CDR3 loop spans 17 amino acids. The J segment lost 3 bases and the V segment lost 5 bases, leaving 14 bases of the junction unmatched. DNA of the CDR3: TGTGCCAGCAGTCCCTCTAGCGGTGAGGGCATCTACAATGAGCAGTTCTTC. It is translated as CASSPSSGEGIYNEQFF. Supplemented by reference TRBV5-5 and TRBJ2-1, the full variable domain reads DAGVTQSPTHLIKTRGQQVTLRCSPISGHKSVSWYQQVLGQGPQFIFQYYEKEERGRGNFPDRFSARQFPNYSSELNVNALLLGDSALYLCASSPSSGEGIYNEQFFGPGTRLTVL.

V usage is TRBV25-1 and J usage is TRBJ1-4; 7 bases fit TRBD1. CDR3 length: 16 residues. Germline-derived CDR1 and CDR2 are MGHDK and SYGVNS. V lost 0 bases to trimming and J lost 0 bases; unmatched junction nucleotides: 1. The chain's CDR3 is CASSEYQGATNEKLFF. CDR3 nucleotides: TGTGCCAGCAGTGAATATCAGGGGGCAACTAATGAAAAACTGTTTTTT.